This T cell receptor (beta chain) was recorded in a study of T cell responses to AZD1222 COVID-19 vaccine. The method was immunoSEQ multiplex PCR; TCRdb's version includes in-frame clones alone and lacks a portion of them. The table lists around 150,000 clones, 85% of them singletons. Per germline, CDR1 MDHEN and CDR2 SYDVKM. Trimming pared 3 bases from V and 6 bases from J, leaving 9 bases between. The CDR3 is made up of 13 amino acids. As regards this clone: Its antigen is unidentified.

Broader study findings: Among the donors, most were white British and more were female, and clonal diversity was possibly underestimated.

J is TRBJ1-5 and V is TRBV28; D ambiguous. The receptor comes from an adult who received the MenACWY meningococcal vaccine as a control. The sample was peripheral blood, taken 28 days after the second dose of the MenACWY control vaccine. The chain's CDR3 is CASSLVVGQPQHF. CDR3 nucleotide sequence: TGTGCCAGCAGTTTGGTAGTGGGTCAGCCCCAGCATTTT.